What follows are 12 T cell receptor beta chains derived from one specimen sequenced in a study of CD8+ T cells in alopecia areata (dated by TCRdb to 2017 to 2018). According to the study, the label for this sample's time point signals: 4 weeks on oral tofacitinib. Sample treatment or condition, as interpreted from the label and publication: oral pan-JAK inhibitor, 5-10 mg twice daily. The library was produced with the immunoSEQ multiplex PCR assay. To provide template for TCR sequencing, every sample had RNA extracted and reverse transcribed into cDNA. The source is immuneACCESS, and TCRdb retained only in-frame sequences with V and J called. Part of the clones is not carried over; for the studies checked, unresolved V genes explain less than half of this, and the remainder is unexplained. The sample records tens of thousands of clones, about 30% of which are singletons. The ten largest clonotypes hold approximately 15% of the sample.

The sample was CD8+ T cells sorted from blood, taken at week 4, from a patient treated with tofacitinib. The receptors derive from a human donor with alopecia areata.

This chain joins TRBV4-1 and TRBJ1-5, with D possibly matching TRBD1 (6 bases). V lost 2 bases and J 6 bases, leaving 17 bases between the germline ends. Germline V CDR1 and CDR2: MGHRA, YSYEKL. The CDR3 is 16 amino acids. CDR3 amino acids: CASSQSPNTGTQPQHF. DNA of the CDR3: TGCGCCAGCAGCCAATCCCCAAACACAGGGACTCAGCCCCAGCATTTT.

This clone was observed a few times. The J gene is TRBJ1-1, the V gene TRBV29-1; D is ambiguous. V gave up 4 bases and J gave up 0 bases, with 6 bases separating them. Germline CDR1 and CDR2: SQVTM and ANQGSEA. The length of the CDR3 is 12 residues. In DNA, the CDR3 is TGCAGCGTTGGTGCGGTGAACACTGAAGCTTTCTTT. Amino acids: CSVGAVNTEAFF. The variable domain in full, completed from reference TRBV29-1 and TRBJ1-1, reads SAVISQKPSRDICQRGTSLTIQCQVDSQVTMMFWYRQQPGQSLTLIATANQGSEATYESGFVIDKFPISRPNLTFSTLTVSNMSPEDSSIYLCSVGAVNTEAFFGQGTRLTVV.

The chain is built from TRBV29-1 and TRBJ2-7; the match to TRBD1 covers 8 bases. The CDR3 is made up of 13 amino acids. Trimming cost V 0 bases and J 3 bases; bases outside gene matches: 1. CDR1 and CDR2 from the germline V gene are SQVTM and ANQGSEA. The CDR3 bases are TGCAGCGTTGAAGAGGGACAGGACTACGAGCAGTACTTC. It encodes CSVEEGQDYEQYF.

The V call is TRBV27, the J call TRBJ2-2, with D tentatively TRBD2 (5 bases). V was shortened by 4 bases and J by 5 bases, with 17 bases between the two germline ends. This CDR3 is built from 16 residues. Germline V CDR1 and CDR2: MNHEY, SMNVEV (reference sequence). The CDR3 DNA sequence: TGTGCCAGCAGTTCCCCGGCGAGAGGGAATACCGGGGAGCTGTTTTTT. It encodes CASSSPARGNTGELFF.

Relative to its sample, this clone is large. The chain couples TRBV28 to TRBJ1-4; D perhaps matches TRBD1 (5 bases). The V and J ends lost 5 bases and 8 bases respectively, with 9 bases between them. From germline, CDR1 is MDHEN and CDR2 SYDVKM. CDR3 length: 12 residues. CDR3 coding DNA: TGTGCCAGCAGTGCGGGGCGAGAAAAACTGTTTTTT. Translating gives CASSAGREKLFF.

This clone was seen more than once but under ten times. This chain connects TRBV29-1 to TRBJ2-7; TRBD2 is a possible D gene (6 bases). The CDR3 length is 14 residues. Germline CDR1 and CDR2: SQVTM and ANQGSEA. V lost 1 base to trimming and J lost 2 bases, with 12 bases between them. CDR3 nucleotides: TGCAGCGTTGAAGTCAGCGGACTAACCTACGAGCAGTACTTC. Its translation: CSVEVSGLTYEQYF.

The CDR3 DNA follows: TGTGCCAGCAGCGCCGGGACAACTAACTATGGCTACACCTTC. It yields the protein CASSAGTTNYGYTF. This sequence joins TRBV5-6 and TRBJ1-2, with a possible D match to TRBD1 (6 bases). V was trimmed by 4 bases and J by 0 bases, leaving 10 bases between them. Germline loops: CDR1 SGHDT, CDR2 YYEEEE. The CDR3 contains 14 residues.

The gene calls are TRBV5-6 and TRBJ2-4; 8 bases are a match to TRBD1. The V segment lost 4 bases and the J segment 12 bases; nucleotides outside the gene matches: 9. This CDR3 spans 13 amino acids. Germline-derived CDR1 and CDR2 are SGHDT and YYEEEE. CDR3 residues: CASSPYRGLSQYF. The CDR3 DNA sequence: TGTGCCAGCAGCCCCTACAGGGGGTTGAGTCAGTACTTC.

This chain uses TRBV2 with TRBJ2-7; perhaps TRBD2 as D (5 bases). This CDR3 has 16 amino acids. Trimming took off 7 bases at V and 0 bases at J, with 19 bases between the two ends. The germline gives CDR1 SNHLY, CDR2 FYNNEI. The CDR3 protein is CASNKLGRDSSYEQYF. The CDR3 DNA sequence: TGTGCCAGCAACAAACTAGGGAGAGATAGCTCCTACGAGCAGTACTTC.

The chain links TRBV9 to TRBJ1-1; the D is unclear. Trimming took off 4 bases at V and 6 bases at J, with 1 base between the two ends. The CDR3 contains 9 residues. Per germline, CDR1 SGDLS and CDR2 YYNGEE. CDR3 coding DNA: TGTGCCAGCAGCCCTGAAGCTTTCTTT. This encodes CASSPEAFF. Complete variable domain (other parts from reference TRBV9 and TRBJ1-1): DSGVTQTPKHLITATGQRVTLRCSPRSGDLSVYWYQQSLDQGLQFLIQYYNGEERAKGNILERFSAQQFPDLHSELNLSSLELGDSALYFCASSPEAFFGQGTRLTVV.

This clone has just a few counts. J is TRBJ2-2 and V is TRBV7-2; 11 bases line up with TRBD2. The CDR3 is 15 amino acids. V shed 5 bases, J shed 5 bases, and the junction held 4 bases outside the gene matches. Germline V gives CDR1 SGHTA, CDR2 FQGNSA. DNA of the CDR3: TGTGCCAGCAGCGTACTAGCGGGAGCTACCGGGGAGCTGTTTTTT. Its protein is CASSVLAGATGELFF.

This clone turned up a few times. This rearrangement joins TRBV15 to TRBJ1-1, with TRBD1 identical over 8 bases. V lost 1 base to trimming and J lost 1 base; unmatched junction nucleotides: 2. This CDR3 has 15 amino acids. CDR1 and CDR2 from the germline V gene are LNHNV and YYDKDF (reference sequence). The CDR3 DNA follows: TGTGCCACCAGCAGAGCAGGGGGCTGGAACACTGAAGCTTTCTTT. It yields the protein CATSRAGGWNTEAFF.